This T cell receptor beta chain was captured in a study of T cell repertoires in cytomegalovirus infection. Study information: Public TCR beta signature analysis indicated the presence of both CMV infection and matching HLA type.

V gave up 1 base and J gave up 2 bases; unmatched junction bases: 7. Germline V gives CDR1 KGHSH, CDR2 LQKENI. CDR3 size: 16 residues. This clonotype was detected only a few times. TCRdb itself ran the reads through MiXCR, one entry per CDR3 protein. The sample records about 360,000 distinct CDR3 sequences, 15% to 20% being singletons. The chain uses TRBV18 and TRBJ2-7, with 8 bases that match TRBD1. The receptor comes from a human donor in good health (CMV status not recorded). Some clones in this sample may be carry-over from other donors' samples. The material sequenced was PBMCs. This chain's CDR3 is CASSPQGQVTPYEQYF. The CDR3 DNA sequence: TGTGCCAGCTCACCACAGGGACAGGTGACACCCTACGAGCAGTACTTC.